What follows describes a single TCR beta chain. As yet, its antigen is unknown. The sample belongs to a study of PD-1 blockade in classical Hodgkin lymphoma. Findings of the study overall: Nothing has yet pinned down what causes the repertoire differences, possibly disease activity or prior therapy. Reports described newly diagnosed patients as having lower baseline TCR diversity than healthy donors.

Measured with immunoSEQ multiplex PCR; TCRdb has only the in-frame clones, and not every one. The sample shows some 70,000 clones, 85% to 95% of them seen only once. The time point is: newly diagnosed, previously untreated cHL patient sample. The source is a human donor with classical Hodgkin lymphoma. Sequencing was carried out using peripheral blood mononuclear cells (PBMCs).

The CDR3 sequence: CASSLAAADTQYF. CDR3 DNA: TGCGCCAGCAGCTTGGCGGCTGCAGATACGCAGTATTTT. The chain is built from TRBV5-1 and TRBJ2-3, with D unclear. The CDR3 sequence is 13 residues long. V lost 0 bases to trimming and J lost 4 bases, with 6 bases between them. Germline CDR1 SGHRS, CDR2 YFSETQ.